This TCR beta chain was retrieved from a study of shared clonotypes between healthy human individuals. Overall study context: Three men and two women, aged 18 to 49, were donors.

Assay used: immunoSEQ multiplex PCR; TCRdb lists only in-frame clones, some missing. The table has hundreds of thousands of clones, just over 75% seen once. CDR1 is SQVTM and CDR2 is ANQGSEA in the germline V gene. Trimming shortened V by 4 bases and J by 7 bases, and 16 bases separated the two germline ends. The CDR3 length is 13 residues. This clone was seen only a few times. Sequenced: PBMCs. The V gene is TRBV29-1, the J gene TRBJ1-1; D unclear. The origin of this receptor is a woman aged 40 to 55 in good health. Some clones in this sample may be carry-over from other donors' samples. The CDR3, as DNA: TGCAGCGTTGGGAGGGTGGGGAAGGGTGAAGCTTTCTTT. This codes for CSVGRVGKGEAFF.